Shown below are 19 T cell receptor beta chains from a single sample sequenced in a study of blood T cell repertoires in COVID-19. Assay: immunoSEQ multiplex PCR; the TCRdb copy retains only in-frame clones and omits some. This table holds approximately 500,000 clones, 70% to 90% found once. The specimen sequenced was peripheral blood. These receptors came from a woman aged 50 to 60 with COVID-19, enrolled during active disease.

V is TRBV3-1 (or the pseudogene TRBV3-2) and J is TRBJ1-1; no clear D. CDR3 length equals 14 residues. CDR1 is LGHDT and CDR2 is YNNKEL in the germline V gene (reference sequence). Between the trimmed V and J ends, which lost 9 bases and 5 bases, there was a span of 19 bases. Here the CDR3 DNA reads TGTGCCAGTAATCGAATGGCGGCGGGGACTGAAGCTTTCTTT. This encodes CASNRMAAGTEAFF.

The chain uses TRBV6-5 and TRBJ1-6; D is unclear. V gave up 4 bases and J gave up 10 bases, with 14 bases separating them. The CDR3 runs to 14 residues. Germline loops: CDR1 MNHEY, CDR2 SVGAGI. The CDR3 nucleotides read TGTGCCAGCAGTTTCTCGACAAGTCGCTCACCCCTCCACTTT. Encoded protein: CASSFSTSRSPLHF.

The chain employs TRBV9 and TRBJ1-4; D is undetermined. CDR1 and CDR2 from the germline V gene are SGDLS and YYNGEE. This CDR3 contains 15 residues. The ends were cut back, 0 bases at V and 7 bases at J, with 13 bases in the middle. The CDR3 loop is CASSVGGGRSEKLFF. CDR3 nucleotides: TGTGCCAGCAGCGTAGGCGGAGGGCGGTCTGAAAAACTGTTTTTT.

Of note for this clone: An end of the junction does not agree with germline; a read error may underlie this. J is TRBJ1-1 and V is TRBV25-1; D might be TRBD1 (5 bases). The CDR3 sequence is 15 residues long. The germline V gene has CDR1 MGHDK and CDR2 SYGVNS. This CDR3 reads CASTEWGRGNTEAFF. In DNA, the CDR3 is TGTGCCAGCACTGAATGGGGGAGGGGGAACACTGAAGCTTTCTTT.

This chain links TRBV2 with TRBJ1-4, with TRBD1 matching over 9 bases. This CDR3 is 13 amino acids long. J was trimmed by 8 bases and V by 9 bases; bases with no gene match: 7. Germline CDR1 and CDR2: SNHLY and FYNNEI. In DNA form, the CDR3 reads TGTGCCAGTAACAGACAGGGGGGAGAAAAACTGTTTTTT. This codes for CASNRQGGEKLFF.

On this clone itself: The sample holds other DNA sequences that translate to the same CDR3. This chain connects TRBV20-1 to TRBJ1-2, with D unresolved. The CDR3 extends over 11 amino acids. Trimming stripped 6 bases from V and 2 bases from J, with 7 bases between. Germline CDR1 reads DFQATT; CDR2 reads SNEGSKA (reference sequence). Written as DNA, the CDR3 is TGCAGTGCCACCGGGAACTATGGCTACACCTTC. Its protein is CSATGNYGYTF.

The CDR3 protein is CASSQSPNGGSGNTIYF. CDR3 sequence (DNA): TGCGCCAGCAGCCAATCACCCAATGGAGGGTCTGGAAACACCATATATTTT. This chain connects TRBV4-1 to TRBJ1-3; no firm D call. CDR3 length: 17 amino acids. Trimming shortened V by 2 bases and J by 1 base, and 15 bases separated the two germline ends. Per the germline V gene, CDR1 is MGHRA and CDR2 is YSYEKL.

The rearrangement uses TRBV29-1 and TRBJ2-2; D perhaps matches TRBD2 (6 bases). The CDR3 spans 12 residues. The V and J ends lost 3 bases and 7 bases respectively, with 9 bases between them. From germline, CDR1 is SQVTM and CDR2 ANQGSEA. As DNA, the CDR3 is TGCAGCGTTGAGCAGGAGGGCGGGGAGCTGTTTTTT. Translation: CSVEQEGGELFF.

This clone is a singleton in its sample. This chain uses TRBV14 with TRBJ2-1; D ambiguous. The CDR3 totals 15 residues. Per germline, CDR1 SGHDN and CDR2 FVKESK. V gave up 1 base and J gave up 9 bases, with 16 bases separating them. Here the CDR3 reads CASSQVSSGGGEQFF. CDR3 DNA sequence: TGTGCCAGCAGCCAAGTGTCATCCGGTGGCGGTGAGCAGTTCTTC.

The chain employs TRBV6-1 and TRBJ1-2; 9 positions match TRBD1. The V gene end was trimmed by 0 bases and the J gene end by 4 bases; junction bases not matched to a gene: 6. The CDR3 has 16 residues. Germline V gives CDR1 MNHNS, CDR2 SASEGT. CDR3 sequence (DNA): TGTGCCAGCAGTGAAGCTGGGACAGGGTTGCGCTATGGCTACACCTTC. This sequence encodes CASSEAGTGLRYGYTF.

This sequence joins TRBV27 and TRBJ1-1; TRBD1 agrees at 9 bases. This CDR3 has 15 amino acids. Looked up from germline, CDR1 is MNHEY and CDR2 is SMNVEV (reference sequence). The J segment lost 6 bases and the V segment lost 5 bases, leaving 10 bases of the junction unmatched. CDR3: CASSPATGGWSEAFF. The CDR3 bases are TGTGCCAGCAGTCCCGCGACAGGGGGGTGGTCTGAAGCTTTCTTT.

The chain has TRBV2 and TRBJ2-7, with TRBD1 as a possible D gene (5 bases). Germline CDR1 reads SNHLY; CDR2 reads FYNNEI. The CDR3 is 14 residues long. The V and J ends lost 5 bases and 2 bases respectively, with 13 bases between them. In nucleotides, the CDR3 is TGTGCCAGCAGTCAACCCCAGGGTACCTACGAGCAGTACTTC. This encodes CASSQPQGTYEQYF.

As for this clone: Possible read error: a much larger clone is one base away. The chain couples TRBV6-5 to TRBJ1-1; no reliable D call. This CDR3 comprises 13 residues. Trimming took off 5 bases at V and 0 bases at J, with 7 bases between the two ends. CDR1 is MNHEY, CDR2 SVGAGI, per germline. CDR3 DNA sequence: TGTGCCAGCAGTATTCAGGTGAACACTGAAGCTTTCTTT. Amino acid sequence: CASSIQVNTEAFF.

The chain has TRBV11-2 and TRBJ1-1, with D maybe TRBD1 (5 bases). Germline loops: CDR1 SGHAT, CDR2 FQNNGV. There are 14 residues in the CDR3. Trimming cost V 5 bases and J 0 bases, with 10 bases left between them. The CDR3 DNA is TGTGCCAGCAGCCGGGGGTACATGAACACTGAAGCTTTCTTT. This gives the protein CASSRGYMNTEAFF.

Here the CDR3 reads CASRGTALNTEAFF. CDR3 nucleotides: TGTGCCAGCAGGGGGACAGCTTTGAACACTGAAGCTTTCTTT. The chain couples TRBV25-1 to TRBJ1-1; 7 bases align to TRBD1. This CDR3 is 14 amino acids long. V lost 6 bases and J lost 0; bases outside the gene matches: 4. Per the germline V gene, CDR1 is MGHDK and CDR2 is SYGVNS.

The V gene is TRBV5-1, the J gene TRBJ1-6, with a tentative D call TRBD1 (6 bases). The V end was cut by 1 base, the J end by 9 bases, with 8 bases between. The CDR3 is 13 amino acids. The V gene's germline CDR1 is SGHRS and CDR2 YFSETQ. CDR3 sequence reads: CASSLTGRSPLHF. Here the CDR3 DNA reads TGCGCCAGCAGCTTGACAGGGCGTTCACCCCTCCACTTT.

The rearrangement links TRBV24-1 to TRBJ1-2; D unclear. This CDR3 has 12 amino acids. Per the germline V gene, CDR1 is KGHDR and CDR2 is SFDVKD. Trimming shortened V by 5 bases and J by 6 bases, and 9 bases separated the two germline ends. The CDR3 sequence is CATSVSGDGYTF. CDR3 bases: TGTGCCACCAGTGTGAGCGGAGATGGCTACACCTTC.

CDR3 coding DNA: TGTGCCAGCAGCTACGGGACAGGGACCCTGGCTGAAGCTTTCTTT. This translates into CASSYGTGTLAEAFF. The chain links TRBV7-9 to TRBJ1-1, with 9 bases matching TRBD1. This CDR3 has 15 residues. Germline lookup yields CDR1 SEHNR and CDR2 FQNEAQ (reference sequence). With V trimmed by 4 bases and J by 6 bases, 9 bases remained unmatched.

The chain is built from TRBV19 and TRBJ2-1, with 7 bases aligning to TRBD1. Per the germline V gene, CDR1 is LNHDA and CDR2 is SQIVND (reference sequence). The CDR3 is 14 residues long. With 5 bases clipped from V and 4 bases from J, the junction kept 5 bases outside the gene matches. The CDR3 DNA is TGTGCCAGTAGTGGGACAGCCAAGTACAATGAGCAGTTCTTC. Residues: CASSGTAKYNEQFF. The whole variable domain, remainder taken from reference TRBV19 and TRBJ2-1, is DGGITQSPKYLFRKEGQNVTLSCEQNLNHDAMYWYRQDPGQGLRLIYYSQIVNDFQKGDIAEGYSVSREKKESFPLTVTSAQKNPTAFYLCASSGTAKYNEQFFGPGTRLTVL.